The next 30 T cell receptor beta chains were all read from a single sample in a study of blood T cell repertoires in COVID-19. Sequenced by immunoSEQ multiplex PCR; TCRdb stores in-frame clones only, minus some. The sample records 430,000 or so clones, 88% being singletons. Sequenced material: PBMCs or T cells enriched from blood (not recorded which). The receptors were gathered from a woman aged 18-29 years who had been exposed to COVID-19.

The rearrangement links TRBV12-3 or TRBV12-4 to TRBJ1-5; possibly TRBD1 for D (5 bases). The CDR3 totals 12 residues. Trimming stripped 4 bases from V and 7 bases from J, with 8 bases between. CDR3 nucleotides: TGTGCCAGCAGTTGGGGCGACCAGCCCCAGCATTTT. This encodes CASSWGDQPQHF.

V usage is TRBV9 and J usage is TRBJ1-6; no firm D call. CDR3 length equals 17 residues. V lost 4 bases and J lost 5, with 19 bases in between. Germline V gene data show CDR1 as SGDLS and CDR2 as YYNGEE. CDR3 sequence: CASSRGSGSSNNSPLHF. The CDR3 nucleotides are TGTGCCAGCAGCCGGGGATCGGGAAGCTCAAATAATTCACCCCTCCACTTT.

The rearrangement joins TRBV11-2 to TRBJ1-1, with D unclear. In germline, CDR1 is SGHAT, CDR2 FQNNGV. The CDR3 runs to 13 residues. Trimming took off 0 bases at V and 6 bases at J, with 8 bases between the two ends. The CDR3 protein is CASSLDGRAEAFF. DNA of the CDR3: TGTGCCAGCAGCTTAGATGGGAGGGCTGAAGCTTTCTTT.

In this sample, this clone turned up a few times. CDR3 protein: CASSFRPGSYEQYF. The CDR3 coding sequence is TGTGCCAGCAGCTTCCGGCCGGGTTCCTACGAGCAGTACTTC. The rearrangement uses TRBV5-6 and TRBJ2-7; no clear D gene. The CDR3 loop spans 14 amino acids. From germline, CDR1 is SGHDT and CDR2 YYEEEE. The V and J ends lost 2 bases and 1 base respectively, with 10 bases between them.

This chain joins TRBV5-8 and TRBJ1-1; possibly TRBD1 for D (6 bases). CDR1 SGHTS and CDR2 YDEGEE come from the germline V gene. V lost 2 bases and J lost 0, with 11 bases in between. The CDR3 runs 15 residues. DNA for the CDR3: TGTGCCAGCAGCTTAGGGACAAACATGAACACTGAAGCTTTCTTT. Its protein is CASSLGTNMNTEAFF. Full variable domain (outside the CDR3, taken from reference TRBV5-8 and TRBJ1-1): EAGVTQSPTHLIKTRGQQATLRCSPISGHTSVYWYQQALGLGLQFLLWYDEGEERNRGNFPPRFSGRQFPNYSSELNVNALELEDSALYLCASSLGTNMNTEAFFGQGTRLTVV.

J is TRBJ1-4 and V is TRBV30; D possibly corresponds to TRBD1 (5 bases). CDR3 length: 13 amino acids. Trimming shortened V by 4 bases and J by 4 bases, and 10 bases separated the two germline ends. The germline V gene encodes CDR1 GTSNPN and CDR2 SVGIG (reference sequence). The CDR3 DNA reads TGTGCCTGGACGACAGTGAATAATGAAAAACTGTTTTTT. Translating it yields CAWTTVNNEKLFF.

V gene TRBV28 combines with J gene TRBJ2-3; 13 bases line up with TRBD2. This CDR3 is built from 19 residues. With 3 bases clipped from V and 1 base from J, the junction kept 10 bases outside the gene matches. The V gene's germline CDR1 is MDHEN and CDR2 SYDVKM. The CDR3 region is CASSLGHGLAGAGTDTQYF. The CDR3, as DNA: TGTGCCAGCAGTTTGGGGCACGGACTAGCGGGGGCGGGCACAGATACGCAGTATTTT.

V is TRBV28 and J is TRBJ2-7; the match to TRBD2 covers 10 bases. The germline gives CDR1 MDHEN, CDR2 SYDVKM. The CDR3 sequence is 18 residues long. The ends lost 6 bases at V and 1 base at J; junction bases unmatched: 15. The CDR3 DNA reads as TGTGCCAGCAGCTTAATCCGGTTTAGCGGGAGGATTTCCTACGAGCAGTACTTC. Encoded protein: CASSLIRFSGRISYEQYF.

V is TRBV7-3 and J is TRBJ1-2, with 8 bases aligning to TRBD1. The CDR3 sequence is 18 residues long. Germline assignment: CDR1 SGHTA and CDR2 FQGTGA. The V and J ends lost 0 bases and 0 bases, in that order; junction bases with no gene match: 9. The CDR3 nucleotides are TGTGCCAGCAGCTTAACCCCCGTGACAGGGGTTACTAACTATGGCTACACCTTC. Translation: CASSLTPVTGVTNYGYTF.

This clone appeared a single time. The V call is TRBV4-3, the J call TRBJ1-1; TRBD1 agrees at 7 bases. The trim removed 3 bases at V and 2 bases at J, leaving 12 bases unmatched. This CDR3 is built from 17 residues. Germline CDR1 reads LGHNA; CDR2 reads YSLEER. CDR3 in amino acids: CASSHSTANRGNTEAFF. CDR3 in DNA: TGCGCCAGCAGCCATAGCACCGCTAACAGGGGTAACACTGAAGCTTTCTTT.

The chain links TRBV30 to TRBJ2-2; TRBD2 agrees at 10 bases. Germline V lookup: CDR1 GTSNPN, CDR2 SVGIG (reference sequence). The ends lost 8 bases at V and 7 bases at J; junction bases unmatched: 7. The CDR3 loop spans 13 amino acids. The CDR3 loop reads CARPGLANGELFF. The CDR3 DNA follows: TGTGCCAGACCGGGACTAGCGAACGGGGAGCTGTTTTTT.

This chain connects TRBV4-1 to TRBJ1-1, with D maybe TRBD1 (6 bases). CDR3 size: 16 residues. The germline CDR1 and CDR2 sequences are MGHRA and YSYEKL. V gave up 1 base and J gave up 3 bases, with 15 bases separating them. The CDR3 region has the DNA TGCGCCAGCAGCCAAGTTTCAGGGGCGAGGGACACTGAAGCTTTCTTT. Its protein is CASSQVSGARDTEAFF.

The count of this clone is one. The chain couples TRBV6-1 to TRBJ2-1, with 9 bases that match TRBD2. Germline values: CDR1 MNHNS, CDR2 SASEGT. CDR3 size: 15 residues. Trimming took 2 bases from V and 8 from J; bases not matched to a gene: 7. CDR3 in DNA: TGTGCCAGCAGTGAAACCGGGACTAGCATCCATGAGCAGTTCTTC. Residues: CASSETGTSIHEQFF.

The gene calls are TRBV12-2 and TRBJ2-2; TRBD1 reflects the table's D call only, with no check against the DNA. TRBV12-2 is labeled a pseudogene. This CDR3 spans 15 amino acids. The CDR3 region has the DNA TGTGCAAGTCGAGACAGGGGGCGAGACACCGGGGAGCTGTTTTTT. Protein sequence: CASRDRGRDTGELFF.

This chain connects TRBV19 to TRBJ1-5, with 7 bases aligning to TRBD1. Germline V gives CDR1 LNHDA, CDR2 SQIVND (reference sequence). The CDR3 has 15 amino acids. With 4 bases clipped from V and 5 bases from J, the junction kept 8 bases outside the gene matches. The DNA for the CDR3 is TGTGCCAGTAGTAAAACAGGGGCGGGTGATCAGCCCCAGCATTTT. Encoded protein: CASSKTGAGDQPQHF. Drawing the rest from reference TRBV19 and TRBJ1-5, the complete variable domain is DGGITQSPKYLFRKEGQNVTLSCEQNLNHDAMYWYRQDPGQGLRLIYYSQIVNDFQKGDIAEGYSVSREKKESFPLTVTSAQKNPTAFYLCASSKTGAGDQPQHFGDGTRLSIL.

The CDR3 loop reads CASSGVDRYTTGELFF. The CDR3 DNA follows: TGTGCCAGTAGTGGGGTGGACAGGTATACCACCGGGGAGCTGTTTTTT. The chain carries TRBV19 and TRBJ2-2, with 7 bases lining up with TRBD1. Germline assignment: CDR1 LNHDA and CDR2 SQIVND (reference sequence). CDR3 length: 16 amino acids. Losses at the gene ends were 5 bases for V and 4 bases for J; bases not matched to a gene: 10.

The chain links TRBV28 to TRBJ1-3; possibly TRBD1 for D (5 bases). The CDR3 is 14 residues long. CDR1 is MDHEN and CDR2 is SYDVKM in the germline V gene. V shed 2 bases and J shed 2 bases, with 7 bases lying between them. The CDR3 reads CASSLGAAGNTIYF. The CDR3 DNA reads as TGTGCCAGCAGTTTAGGGGCTGCTGGAAACACCATATATTTT.

The chain couples TRBV5-1 to TRBJ2-6; weak D call: TRBD1 (5 bases). The CDR3 has 16 residues. Per the germline V gene, CDR1 is SGHRS and CDR2 is YFSETQ. V was pared by 0 bases and J by 0 bases, with 7 bases between. The CDR3 nucleotides read TGCGCCAGCAGCTTGGAAGGGGTCTCTGGGGCCAACGTCCTGACTTTC. This gives the protein CASSLEGVSGANVLTF. The full variable domain, rest sourced from reference TRBV5-1 and TRBJ2-6, is KAGVTQTPRYLIKTRGQQVTLSCSPISGHRSVSWYQQTPGQGLQFLFEYFSETQRNKGNFPGRFSGRQFSNSRSEMNVSTLELGDSALYLCASSLEGVSGANVLTFGAGSRLTVL.

The chain recombines TRBV19 with TRBJ2-1, with 8 nucleotides matching TRBD2. This CDR3 comprises 14 residues. V dropped 3 bases and J dropped 9; count of bases not matched to a gene: 7. Looked up from germline, CDR1 is LNHDA and CDR2 is SQIVND (reference sequence). The CDR3 nucleotides read TGTGCCAGTAGTATCCAGCGGGAGCGTCGTGAGCAGTTCTTC. Translated: CASSIQRERREQFF.

V usage is TRBV29-1 and J usage is TRBJ1-1, with 9 bases identical to TRBD1. From germline, CDR1 is SQVTM and CDR2 ANQGSEA. The CDR3 has 12 residues. With V trimmed by 7 bases and J by 7 bases, 7 bases remained unmatched. In nucleotides, the CDR3 is TGCAGCGCCCGAAGGGACAGGGTTGAAGCTTTCTTT. Protein product: CSARRDRVEAFF. The full variable domain, rest sourced from reference TRBV29-1 and TRBJ1-1, is SAVISQKPSRDICQRGTSLTIQCQVDSQVTMMFWYRQQPGQSLTLIATANQGSEATYESGFVIDKFPISRPNLTFSTLTVSNMSPEDSSIYLCSARRDRVEAFFGQGTRLTVV.

This sequence joins TRBV27 and TRBJ1-2; D gene ambiguous. There are 13 residues in the CDR3. The V end was cut by 2 bases, the J end by 8 bases, with 12 bases between. In germline, CDR1 is MNHEY, CDR2 SMNVEV (reference sequence). CDR3 DNA sequence: TGTGCCAGCAGTTTAGGGCAGGCGGGGGGCTACACCTTC. Its protein product is CASSLGQAGGYTF.

The gene calls are TRBV7-3 and TRBJ1-1, with TRBD1 matching over 8 bases. The V and J ends lost 5 bases and 0 bases, in that order; junction bases with no gene match: 5. The CDR3 runs 15 residues. Per germline, CDR1 SGHTA and CDR2 FQGTGA. CDR3 protein: CASSASGQVNTEAFF. The CDR3 nucleotides read TGTGCCAGCAGCGCCTCGGGACAGGTGAACACTGAAGCTTTCTTT. Variable domain in full (rest from reference TRBV7-3 and TRBJ1-1): GAGVSQTPSNKVTEKGKYVELRCDPISGHTALYWYRQSLGQGPEFLIYFQGTGAADDSGLPNDRFFAVRPEGSVSTLKIQRTERGDSAVYLCASSASGQVNTEAFFGQGTRLTVV.

The J gene is TRBJ1-5, the V gene TRBV3-1 (or the pseudogene TRBV3-2); TRBD1 is a possible D gene (5 bases). V was cut by 1 base and J by 7 bases, with 8 bases left in between. CDR1 and CDR2 (germline): LGHDT, YNNKEL (reference sequence). This CDR3 is 13 amino acids long. For the CDR3, the DNA is TGTGCCAGCAGCCAAGGGGCAGGGCAGCCCCAGCATTTT. This encodes CASSQGAGQPQHF.

This rearrangement joins TRBV5-1 to TRBJ1-6; a possible D gene is TRBD1 (6 bases). V dropped 0 bases and J dropped 7 bases, with 17 bases sitting between them. Germline assignment: CDR1 SGHRS and CDR2 YFSETQ. The CDR3 covers 17 residues. For the CDR3, the DNA is TGCGCCAGCAGCTTGGGTTCGTTGGGGGCGGCAAATTCACCCCTCCACTTT. Residues: CASSLGSLGAANSPLHF.

This rearrangement joins TRBV5-1 to TRBJ1-2; D remains unclear. Germline CDR1 is SGHRS and CDR2 is YFSETQ. V lost 6 bases and J 5 bases, leaving 17 bases between the germline ends. The CDR3 is 14 amino acids. The CDR3 DNA is TGCGCCAGCATACCTACGCCCGGGGATTATGGCTACACCTTC. Protein product: CASIPTPGDYGYTF.

The chain combines TRBV24-1 with TRBJ2-3; 7 bases line up with TRBD2. Germline lookup yields CDR1 KGHDR and CDR2 SFDVKD. This CDR3 contains 14 residues. V lost 3 bases, J lost 3 bases, and 2 bases stayed unmatched. The CDR3 loop is CATSDNGRTDTQYF. CDR3 in DNA: TGTGCCACCAGTGATAACGGGAGGACAGATACGCAGTATTTT.

The J gene is TRBJ1-5, the V gene TRBV15; 9 bases are a match to TRBD1. The CDR3 length is 15 residues. V lost 3 bases, J lost 6 bases, and 6 bases stayed unmatched. CDR1 and CDR2 from the germline V gene are LNHNV and YYDKDF (reference sequence). The CDR3, as DNA: TGTGCCACCAGCAGTCCGACAGGGGGGGGTCAGCCCCAGCATTTT. This sequence encodes CATSSPTGGGQPQHF.

This clone was recorded a few times. The J gene is TRBJ2-1, the V gene TRBV19; TRBD2 is a possible D gene (6 bases). The V end lost 6 bases, the J end lost 3 bases, and 9 bases lay between the germline ends. CDR1 is LNHDA and CDR2 is SQIVND in the germline V gene (reference sequence). This CDR3 has 13 amino acids. The CDR3 region is CASSGRGYNEQFF. CDR3 sequence (DNA): TGTGCCAGTAGCGGGAGAGGCTACAATGAGCAGTTCTTC. The entire variable domain, with the rest obtained from reference TRBV19 and TRBJ2-1, is as follows: DGGITQSPKYLFRKEGQNVTLSCEQNLNHDAMYWYRQDPGQGLRLIYYSQIVNDFQKGDIAEGYSVSREKKESFPLTVTSAQKNPTAFYLCASSGRGYNEQFFGPGTRLTVL.

The chain carries TRBV30 and TRBJ2-7; 7 bases fit TRBD1. The V and J ends lost 2 bases and 5 bases, in that order; junction bases with no gene match: 18. The germline CDR1 and CDR2 sequences are GTSNPN and SVGIG (reference sequence). The CDR3 runs to 17 residues. The DNA of the CDR3 is TGTGCCTGGAGTATCCTTCGACAGGGTCCCCCTAGAAACGAGCAGTACTTC. Its protein is CAWSILRQGPPRNEQYF. The whole variable domain, filled in from reference TRBV30 and TRBJ2-7, reads SQTIHQWPATLVQPVGSPLSLECTVEGTSNPNLYWYRQAAGRGLQLLFYSVGIGQISSEVPQNLSASRPQDRQFILSSKKLLLSDSGFYLCAWSILRQGPPRNEQYFGPGTRLTVT.

This clone is a singleton in its sample. The rearrangement links TRBV5-1 to TRBJ1-4; D is unclear. V was clipped by 4 bases and J by 8 bases, with 12 bases between them. The length of the CDR3 is 13 residues. Per the germline V gene, CDR1 is SGHRS and CDR2 is YFSETQ. This CDR3 is CASSPTGGEKLFF. In nucleotides, the CDR3 is TGCGCCAGCAGCCCTACGGGAGGGGAAAAACTGTTTTTT.